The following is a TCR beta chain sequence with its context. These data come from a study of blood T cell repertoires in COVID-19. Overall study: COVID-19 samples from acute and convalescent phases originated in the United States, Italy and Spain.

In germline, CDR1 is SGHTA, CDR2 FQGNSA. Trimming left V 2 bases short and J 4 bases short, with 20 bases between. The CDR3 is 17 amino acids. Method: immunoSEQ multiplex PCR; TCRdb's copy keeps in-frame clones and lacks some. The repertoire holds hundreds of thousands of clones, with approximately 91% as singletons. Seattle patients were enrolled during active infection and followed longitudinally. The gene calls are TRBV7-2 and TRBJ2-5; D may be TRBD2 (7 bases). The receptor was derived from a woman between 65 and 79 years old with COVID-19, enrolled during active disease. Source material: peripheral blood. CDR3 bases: TGTGCCAGCAGCTTAAATCCCCCGGGGGGCGGGGGAGAGACCCAGTACTTC. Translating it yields CASSLNPPGGGGETQYF. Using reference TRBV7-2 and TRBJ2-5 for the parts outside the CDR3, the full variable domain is GAGVSQSPSNKVTEKGKDVELRCDPISGHTALYWYRQSLGQGLEFLIYFQGNSAPDKSGLPSDRFSAERTGGSVSTLTIQRTQQEDSAVYLCASSLNPPGGGGETQYFGPGTRLLVL.